This TCR beta chain was recorded in a study of T cells in Graves' hyperthyroidism and ophthalmopathy. CDR3 length equals 16 residues. Germline V lookup: CDR1 MNHNS, CDR2 SASEGT. V lost 0 bases and J lost 7, with 18 bases in between. The investigators amplified TCR beta CDR3 regions from RNA transcripts. First-round RT-PCR with HTBI primers amplified the TCR CDR3 region. Each CDR3 protein is one row after TCRdb ran MiXCR on the multiplex PCR reads. The sample lists hundreds of thousands of distinct CDR3 sequences, around a sixth occurring once. Many counts were recorded for this clonotype. The origin of this receptor is a woman aged 50 to 65 with Graves' hyperthyroidism that later progressed to Graves' ophthalmopathy. The sequenced sample consisted of blood. The V and J genes are TRBV6-1 and TRBJ1-2, with TRBD1 as a possible D gene (5 bases). CDR3 coding DNA: TGTGCCAGCAGTGAAGCGCTTCTGTCAGGGCGGCGTGGCTACACCTTC. Its translation is CASSEALLSGRRGYTF.